The sample holds a few counts of the clone carrying this T cell receptor (beta chain). The antigen is unknown. The entry originates in a study of cytomegalovirus exposure and HLA in healthy donors. Study-wide findings and caveats: With later analysis, a missense DCLRE1C variant became linked to TCR beta V- and J-gene trimming. A later analysis revealed that TCR association rates differed between HLA loci, peaking at DRB1 and bottoming out at HLA-C. The majority of CMV-associated TCR beta chains were reported as apparently HLA-restricted in a later analysis.

CDR1 WNHNN and CDR2 SYGVQD come from the germline V gene (reference sequence). Trimming removed 3 bases from V and 3 bases from J; junction bases left unmatched: 8. The CDR3 is made up of 15 amino acids. The PCR made use of 60 Vbeta and 13 Jbeta primers. The assay was immunoSEQ multiplex PCR, and TCRdb's table has in-frame clones only and misses some. The sample consists of under 200,000 clones, about 83% of them appearing once. The sequence derives from a woman aged 25 to 39 in good health and CMV-seropositive. Sequenced: PBMCs. The chain employs TRBV10-1 and TRBJ2-7; 7 bases line up with TRBD2. The CDR3 region has the DNA TGCGCCAGCAGTGACTTCGTGGGGGGGAGCTACGAGCAGTACTTC. Its protein is CASSDFVGGSYEQYF.